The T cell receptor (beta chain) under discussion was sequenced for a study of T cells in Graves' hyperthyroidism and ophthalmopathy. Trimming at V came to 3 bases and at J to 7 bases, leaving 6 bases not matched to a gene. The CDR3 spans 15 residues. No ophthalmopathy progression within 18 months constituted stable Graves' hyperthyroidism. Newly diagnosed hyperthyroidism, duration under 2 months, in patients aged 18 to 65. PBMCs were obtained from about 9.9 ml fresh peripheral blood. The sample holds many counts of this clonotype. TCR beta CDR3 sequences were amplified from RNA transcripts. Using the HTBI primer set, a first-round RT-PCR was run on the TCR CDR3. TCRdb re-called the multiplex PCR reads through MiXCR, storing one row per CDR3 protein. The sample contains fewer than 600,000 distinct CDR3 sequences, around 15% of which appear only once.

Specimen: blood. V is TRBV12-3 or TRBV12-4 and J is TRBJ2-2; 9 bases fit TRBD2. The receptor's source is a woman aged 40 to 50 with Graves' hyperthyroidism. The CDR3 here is CASSLGGRADGELFF. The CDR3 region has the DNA TGTGCCAGCAGTTTGGGCGGGAGGGCGGACGGGGAGCTGTTTTTT.